The rows below give T cell receptor beta chains drawn from one sample of a study of blood T cell repertoires in COVID-19. The protocol was immunoSEQ multiplex PCR, while the TCRdb copy is restricted to in-frame clones and leaves out a portion. The sample lists 65,000 to 75,000 clones; about four fifths were seen once. Sequenced material: peripheral blood. The receptors were gathered from a woman aged 60-75 years with acute or convalescent COVID-19. CDR3s include the opening cysteine and the closing phenylalanine or tryptophan. The D gene is left open where the match is weak.

>TRBD1|TRBJ1-3|TRBV30
TGTGCCTGGAGTGGGGGACAGGCCTCTGGAAACACCATATATTTT
CAWSGGQASGNTIYF
>-|TRBJ1-2|TRBV18
TGTGCCAGCTCCCCGGGGAGGCAGTTAGGGGCTGGCTACACCTTC
CASSPGRQLGAGYTF
>TRBD2|TRBJ2-1|TRBV3-1/TRBV3-2
TGTGCCAGCAGCCCGCTAGCGGGGGGGCTAGGTGAGCAGTTCTTC
CASSPLAGGLGEQFF
>-|TRBJ2-1|TRBV3-1/TRBV3-2
TGTGCCAGCAGCCAAGGCCGCCGGACACCTGAGCAGTTCTTC
CASSQGRRTPEQFF
>TRBD2|TRBJ2-7|TRBV6-5
TGTGCCAGCAGTCCCGTGGGACGGGGGGGCGAGCAGTACTTC
CASSPVGRGGEQYF
>-|TRBJ1-2|TRBV20-1
TGCAGTGCTGGTGACATGGGGCGGGGGGGCTACACCTTC
CSAGDMGRGGYTF
>-|TRBJ1-1|TRBV10-2
TGCGCCAGCAGTGACTGGGCAGGCAATATGAACACTGAAGCTTTCTTT
CASSDWAGNMNTEAFF
>-|TRBJ2-2|TRBV7-2
TGTGCCAGCAGCTCCGAGCGGTTTCGGCGGGAGCTGTTTTTT
CASSSERFRRELFF
>-|TRBJ1-3|TRBV5-1
TGCGCCAGCAGCTTGGGACAGGTCTCTGGAAACACCATATATTTT
CASSLGQVSGNTIYF
>TRBD1|TRBJ2-7|TRBV5-1
TGCGCCAGCAGCCCCATGGACAGGCCGACCCACCTCAGTTACGAGCAGTACTTC
CASSPMDRPTHLSYEQYF
>TRBD2|TRBJ2-5|TRBV5-1
TGCGCCAGCAGCTTGGTTCCTAGCGGGGCAGAGACCCAGTACTTC
CASSLVPSGAETQYF
>TRBD1|TRBJ1-3|TRBV5-5
TGTGCCAGCAGCTCATACCCGGACAGGGCCGCTGGAAACACCATATATTTT
CASSSYPDRAAGNTIYF
>TRBD1|TRBJ1-4|TRBV6-5
TGTGCCAGCAGTACCACAGGGGTGGGTAATGAAAAACTGTTTTTT
CASSTTGVGNEKLFF
>-|TRBJ2-1|TRBV7-2
TGTGCCAGCAGCTTCATGCAGCGCGGTGAGCAGTTCTTC
CASSFMQRGEQFF
>TRBD2|TRBJ2-7|TRBV6-1
TGTGCCAGCAGTGAAAGGAGCGGGGGCCCCTACGAGCAGTACTTC
CASSERSGGPYEQYF
>TRBD1|TRBJ1-5|TRBV2
TGTGCCAGCAGTGATCTTAACCTGGGACAGAGCAATCAGCCCCAGCATTTT
CASSDLNLGQSNQPQHF
>TRBD1|TRBJ1-2|TRBV3-1/TRBV3-2
TGTGCCAGCAGCCAAGTAGGGGGACAGGCGGGAGGCTACACCTTC
CASSQVGGQAGGYTF
>-|TRBJ1-4|TRBV2
TGTGCCAGCAGTTTTCTGGGGGGGGTCCGGGAAAAACTGTTTTTT
CASSFLGGVREKLFF
>-|TRBJ2-7|TRBV14
TGTGCCAGCAGCCAAAGCTATGCCTCAGGGAAGGGCGAGCAGTACTTC
CASSQSYASGKGEQYF
>-|TRBJ2-1|TRBV9
TGTGCCAGCAGCGCCCAGCAGAGGGGGGGCGGTCGTGAGCAGTTCTTC
CASSAQQRGGGREQFF
>TRBD1|TRBJ2-3|TRBV5-6
TGTGCCAGCACCCTTTGGGACAGGGCCACAGATACGCAGTATTTT
CASTLWDRATDTQYF
>-|TRBJ1-5|TRBV11-2
TGTGCCAGCAGCTTAGGGGGCAATCTGAATCAGCCCCAGCATTTT
CASSLGGNLNQPQHF
>-|TRBJ1-1|TRBV11-3
TGTGCCAGCAGCTCGAACGGGGGGACTGAAGCTTTCTTT
CASSSNGGTEAFF